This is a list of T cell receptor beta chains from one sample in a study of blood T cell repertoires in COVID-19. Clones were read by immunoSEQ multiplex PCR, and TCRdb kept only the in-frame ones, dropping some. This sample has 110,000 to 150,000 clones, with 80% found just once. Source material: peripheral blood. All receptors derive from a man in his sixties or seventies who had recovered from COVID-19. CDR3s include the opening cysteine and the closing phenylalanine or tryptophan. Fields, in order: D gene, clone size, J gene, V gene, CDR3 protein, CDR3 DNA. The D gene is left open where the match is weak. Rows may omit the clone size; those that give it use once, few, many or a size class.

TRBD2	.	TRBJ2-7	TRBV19	CASSKGTSGSYEQYF	TGTGCCAGTAGCAAAGGGACTAGCGGGAGCTACGAGCAGTACTTC
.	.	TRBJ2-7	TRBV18	CASSRAQGDEQYF	TGTGCCAGCTCACGGGCACAGGGTGACGAGCAGTACTTC
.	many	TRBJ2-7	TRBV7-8	CASSLGSQFPYEQYF	TGTGCCAGCAGCTTAGGGAGCCAGTTCCCCTACGAGCAGTACTTC
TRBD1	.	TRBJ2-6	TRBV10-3	CAIKGTGGSGANVLTF	TGTGCCATCAAAGGGACAGGGGGCTCTGGGGCCAACGTCCTGACTTTC
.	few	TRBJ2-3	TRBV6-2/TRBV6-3	CASSYRQADTQYF	TGTGCCAGCAGTTACCGACAGGCAGATACGCAGTATTTT
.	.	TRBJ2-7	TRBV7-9	CASKGVSYEQYF	TGTGCCAGCAAAGGGGTCTCCTACGAGCAGTACTTC
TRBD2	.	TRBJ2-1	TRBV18	CASSWTSGKNEQFF	TGTGCCAGCTCTTGGACTAGCGGGAAGAATGAGCAGTTCTTC
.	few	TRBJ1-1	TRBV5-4	CASSPSQENTEAFF	TGTGCCAGCAGCCCATCACAGGAGAACACTGAAGCTTTCTTT
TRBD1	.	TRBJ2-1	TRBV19	CASRHNPGGNYNEQFF	TGTGCCAGTAGACACAACCCAGGGGGCAACTACAATGAGCAGTTCTTC
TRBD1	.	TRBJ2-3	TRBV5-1	CASSLLGQPSDTQYF	TGCGCCAGCAGCTTGTTGGGACAGCCTTCAGATACGCAGTATTTT
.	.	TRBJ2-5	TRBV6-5	CASRLEETQYF	TGTGCCAGCAGACTAGAGGAGACCCAGTACTTC
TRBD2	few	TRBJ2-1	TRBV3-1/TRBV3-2	CASSQGGSVNEQFF	TGTGCCAGCAGCCAAGGCGGGAGCGTAAATGAGCAGTTCTTC
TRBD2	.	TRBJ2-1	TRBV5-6	CASSAPGLAGSEQFF	TGTGCCAGCAGCGCACCGGGACTAGCGGGAAGCGAGCAGTTCTTC
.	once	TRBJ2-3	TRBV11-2	CASSQDGDTQYF	TGTGCCAGCAGCCAGGATGGGGATACGCAGTATTTT
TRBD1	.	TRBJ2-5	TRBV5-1	CASSETPGQQETQYF	TGCGCCAGCAGCGAGACGCCGGGACAGCAAGAGACCCAGTACTTC
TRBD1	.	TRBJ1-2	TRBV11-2	CASSLMTGGRGYGYTF	TGTGCCAGCAGCCTAATGACAGGGGGCAGGGGCTATGGCTACACCTTC
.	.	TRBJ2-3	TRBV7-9	CASSLGSGPGADTQYF	TGTGCCAGCAGCTTAGGAAGCGGGCCGGGCGCAGATACGCAGTATTTT
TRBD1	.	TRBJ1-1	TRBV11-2	CASSPFRGQGNTEAFF	TGTGCCAGCAGCCCGTTCCGAGGACAGGGAAACACTGAAGCTTTCTTT
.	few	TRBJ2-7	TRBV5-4	CASSTGWEQYF	TGTGCCAGCAGTACAGGTTGGGAGCAGTACTTC
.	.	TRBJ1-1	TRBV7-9	CASSFSLGGPYTEAFF	TGTGCCAGCAGCTTTTCACTGGGAGGACCTTACACTGAAGCTTTCTTT
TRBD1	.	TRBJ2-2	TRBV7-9	CASSLAGQGSGELFF	TGTGCCAGCAGCTTAGCCGGACAGGGATCCGGGGAGCTGTTTTTT
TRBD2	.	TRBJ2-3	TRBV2	CASSDGLRGLAVDTDTQYF	TGTGCCAGCAGTGACGGGCTAAGAGGACTAGCGGTCGACACAGATACGCAGTATTTT
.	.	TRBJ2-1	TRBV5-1	CASSLSGEGAREQFF	TGCGCCAGCAGCTTATCGGGAGAGGGGGCCAGGGAGCAGTTCTTC
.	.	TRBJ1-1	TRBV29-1	CSVLSLGGRTEAFF	TGCAGCGTTCTATCCCTCGGGGGGCGGACTGAAGCTTTCTTT
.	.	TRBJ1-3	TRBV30	CAWRDTGSGNTIYF	TGTGCCTGGAGAGATACAGGGTCCGGAAACACCATATATTTT
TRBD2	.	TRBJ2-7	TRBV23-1	CASSHGLAGVHEQYF	TGCGCCAGCAGTCATGGACTAGCGGGAGTCCACGAGCAGTACTTC
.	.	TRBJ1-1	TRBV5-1	CASSLADSLNTEAFF	TGCGCCAGCAGCTTGGCGGACAGTCTGAACACTGAAGCTTTCTTT
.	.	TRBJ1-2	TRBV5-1	CASSLEGTLGTYGYTF	TGCGCCAGCAGCTTGGAGGGGACACTGGGAACCTATGGCTACACCTTC
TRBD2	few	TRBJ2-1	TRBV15	CATSKGSGGNNEQFF	TGTGCCACCAGCAAAGGTAGCGGGGGGAACAATGAGCAGTTCTTC
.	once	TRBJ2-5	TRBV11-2	CASSLEIRRVYF	TGTGCCAGCAGCTTAGAGATACGGAGGGTTTACTTC
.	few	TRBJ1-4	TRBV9	CASSVGATNEKLFF	TGTGCCAGCAGCGTAGGGGCGACTAATGAAAAACTGTTTTTT
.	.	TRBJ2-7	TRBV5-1	CASSLQGGGYEQYF	TGCGCCAGCAGCTTACAGGGAGGGGGCTACGAGCAGTACTTC
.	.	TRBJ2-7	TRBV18	CASSPGAGLSEQYF	TGTGCCAGCTCACCAGGGGCAGGGTTGAGCGAGCAGTACTTC
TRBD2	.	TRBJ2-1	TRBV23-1	CASSYEEAGVNEQFF	TGCGCCAGCAGTTACGAGGAAGCGGGGGTCAATGAGCAGTTCTTC
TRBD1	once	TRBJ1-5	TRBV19	CASSIVGTGSQPQHF	TGTGCCAGTAGTATAGTTGGGACAGGGAGTCAGCCCCAGCATTTT
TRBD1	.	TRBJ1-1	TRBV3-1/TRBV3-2	CASSPFTGVMNTEAFF	TGTGCCAGCAGCCCGTTCACAGGGGTCATGAACACTGAAGCTTTCTTT
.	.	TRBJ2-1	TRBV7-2	CASSLGLEVPYNEQFF	TGTGCCAGCAGCTTAGGTTTGGAGGTACCCTACAATGAGCAGTTCTTC